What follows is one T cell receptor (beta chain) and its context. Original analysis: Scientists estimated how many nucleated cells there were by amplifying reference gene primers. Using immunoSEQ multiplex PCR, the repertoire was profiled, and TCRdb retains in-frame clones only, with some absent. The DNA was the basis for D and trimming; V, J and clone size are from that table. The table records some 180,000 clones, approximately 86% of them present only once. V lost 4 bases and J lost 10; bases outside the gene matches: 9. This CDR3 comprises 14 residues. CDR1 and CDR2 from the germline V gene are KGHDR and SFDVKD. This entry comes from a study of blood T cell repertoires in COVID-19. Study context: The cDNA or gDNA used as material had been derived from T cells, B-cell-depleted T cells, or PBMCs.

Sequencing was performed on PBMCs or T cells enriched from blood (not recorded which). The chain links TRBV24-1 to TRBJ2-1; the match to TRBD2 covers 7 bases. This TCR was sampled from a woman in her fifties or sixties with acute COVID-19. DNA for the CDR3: TGTGCCACCAGTGACCACGGGACTACGGTGGAGCAGTTCTTC. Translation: CATSDHGTTVEQFF.